This T cell receptor beta chain was recorded in a study of blood T cell repertoires in COVID-19. Study-wide context: From T cells, B-cell-depleted T cells, or PBMCs came the material, which was cDNA or gDNA.

Sequencing was performed with immunoSEQ multiplex PCR; in TCRdb, only in-frame clones are kept and a portion is missing. This repertoire shows tens of thousands of clones, approximately 80% found once; its top ten account for around 4.8%. V was trimmed by 4 bases and J by 0 bases, leaving 10 bases between them. The CDR3 spans 14 residues. Germline loops: CDR1 LNHDA, CDR2 SQIVND (reference sequence). The clonotype was recovered from a woman aged 70-85 years with acute or convalescent COVID-19. The V and J genes are TRBV19 and TRBJ2-7; weak D call: TRBD2 (5 bases). Source material: peripheral blood. In DNA form, the CDR3 reads TGTGCCAGTAGTACCGACTATTCCTCCTACGAGCAGTACTTC. This sequence encodes CASSTDYSSYEQYF.